What follows are 10 T cell receptor beta chains derived from one specimen sequenced in a study of blood T cell repertoires in COVID-19. Sequencing was performed with immunoSEQ multiplex PCR; in TCRdb, only in-frame clones are kept and a portion is missing. This table has about 16,000 clones, roughly nine tenths appearing once. Material: peripheral blood. These receptors originate from a man aged 55 to 70 with acute or convalescent COVID-19.

V gene TRBV11-2 combines with J gene TRBJ2-2; D may be TRBD1 (6 bases). V dropped 7 bases and J dropped 5 bases, with 17 bases sitting between them. This CDR3 comprises 15 residues. Germline assignment: CDR1 SGHAT and CDR2 FQNNGV. CDR3 in DNA: TGTGCCAGCATCCGGACCTCCACAGGGACCGGGGAGCTGTTTTTT. This translates into CASIRTSTGTGELFF.

V is TRBV5-5 and J is TRBJ1-2; perhaps TRBD1 as D (5 bases). Trimming removed 3 bases from V and 4 bases from J, with 16 bases in between. This CDR3 has 15 amino acids. Looked up from germline, CDR1 is SGHKS and CDR2 is YYEKEE (reference sequence). The CDR3 region is CASSSAGTGLYGYTF. CDR3 DNA sequence: TGTGCCAGCAGCTCGGCTGGGACTGGCCTCTATGGCTACACCTTC.

The V call is TRBV25-1, the J call TRBJ2-5; D perhaps matches TRBD1 (6 bases). The germline V and J ends were trimmed by 4 bases and 5 bases, with 11 bases remaining between them. Germline V gives CDR1 MGHDK, CDR2 SYGVNS. CDR3 length: 13 amino acids. Here the CDR3 reads CASSGTARETQYF. CDR3 sequence (DNA): TGTGCCAGCAGTGGGACAGCAAGGGAGACCCAGTACTTC.

The sample holds a few counts of this clone. The chain carries TRBV6-6 and TRBJ1-5, with 7 nucleotides matching TRBD1. This CDR3 spans 18 amino acids. J was trimmed by 6 bases and V by 5 bases; bases with no gene match: 19. Germline CDR1 is MNHNY and CDR2 is SVGAGI (reference sequence). CDR3 sequence: CASSPGGGPGQLIQPQHF. CDR3 in DNA: TGTGCCAGCAGTCCCGGGGGGGGCCCGGGACAGTTAATTCAGCCCCAGCATTTT.

This chain joins TRBV6-5 and TRBJ1-1; D is ambiguous. The germline CDR1 and CDR2 sequences are MNHEY and SVGAGI. The CDR3 runs 12 residues. Trimming cost V 7 bases and J 2 bases, with 8 bases left between them. The CDR3 loop is CASKQPNTEAFF. The CDR3 DNA reads TGTGCCAGCAAACAACCTAACACTGAAGCTTTCTTT.

The sample holds one count of this clone. This rearrangement joins TRBV28 to TRBJ2-5; TRBD2 matches at 11 bases. This CDR3 is built from 15 residues. CDR1 and CDR2 (germline): MDHEN, SYDVKM. V was clipped by 8 bases and J by 2 bases; unmatched bases: 7. The CDR3 nucleotides read TGTGCCAGCGATTCGGCTAGCGGGGGGCAAGAGACCCAGTACTTC. Amino acids: CASDSASGGQETQYF. The entire variable domain, with the rest obtained from reference TRBV28 and TRBJ2-5, is as follows: DVKVTQSSRYLVKRTGEKVFLECVQDMDHENMFWYRQDPGLGLRLIYFSYDVKMKEKGDIPEGYSVSREKKERFSLILESASTNQTSMYLCASDSASGGQETQYFGPGTRLLVL.

This clone was seen only once. This chain links TRBV5-1 with TRBJ2-7, with a possible D match to TRBD1 (6 bases). The CDR3 has 13 residues. Trimming took 4 bases from V and 4 from J, leaving 12 bases between them. Germline CDR1 reads SGHRS; CDR2 reads YFSETQ. As DNA, the CDR3 is TGCGCCAGCAGCCGCCTTGGACAGTACGAGCAGTACTTC. This sequence encodes CASSRLGQYEQYF.

The rearrangement joins TRBV6-1 to TRBJ2-7; a possible D gene is TRBD1 (5 bases). Germline V gives CDR1 MNHNS, CDR2 SASEGT. CDR3 length: 15 amino acids. Trimming removed 2 bases from V and 0 bases from J, with 11 bases in between. Here the CDR3 DNA reads TGTGCCAGCAGTGAACCCAGGGCGAGCTCCTACGAGCAGTACTTC. It codes for CASSEPRASSYEQYF.

The chain employs TRBV6-1 and TRBJ1-5; D gene unclear. The CDR3 totals 15 residues. Trimming took 2 bases from V and 5 from J, leaving 13 bases between them. The V gene's germline CDR1 is MNHNS and CDR2 SASEGT. Written as DNA, the CDR3 is TGTGCCAGCAGTGAACCCCCAGGTCCTTATCAGCCCCAGCATTTT. Protein: CASSEPPGPYQPQHF.

The chain is built from TRBV10-3 and TRBJ2-1; 12 bases fit TRBD2. The CDR3 is 15 residues long. Germline V CDR1 and CDR2: ENHRY, SYGVKD. V was pared by 2 bases and J by 9 bases, with 5 bases of the junction left unmatched. DNA for the CDR3: TGTGCCATCAGTGAGGGAGGGACTAGCGGGTCTGAGCAGTTCTTC. It is translated as CAISEGGTSGSEQFF.